This note documents a single T cell receptor beta chain sequence. The antigen remains undetermined. The data originate from a study of memory CD4+ T cells and cytomegalovirus serostatus. Regarding the study as a whole: The CMV-associated TCR signature appears largely within the CD4+ memory repertoire.

The sort gate was single viable CD3+CD4+CD8-CD45RO+ cells for memory CD4+ T cells. Germline CDR1 MNHNY, CDR2 SVGAGI (reference sequence). Trimming removed 5 bases from V and 0 bases from J, with 13 bases in between. The CDR3 consists of 15 residues. Sequencing used immunoSEQ multiplex PCR; TCRdb keeps in-frame clones, though not all of them. The sample holds tens of thousands of clones, about 75% seen once. The sequencing input was memory CD4+ T cells from blood. This TCR was sampled from an adult in good health and CMV-seropositive. The J gene is TRBJ1-1, the V gene TRBV6-6; D perhaps matches TRBD1 (5 bases). The CDR3: CASSTSTALNTEAFF. For the CDR3, the DNA is TGTGCCAGCAGTACATCGACAGCACTGAACACTGAAGCTTTCTTT.